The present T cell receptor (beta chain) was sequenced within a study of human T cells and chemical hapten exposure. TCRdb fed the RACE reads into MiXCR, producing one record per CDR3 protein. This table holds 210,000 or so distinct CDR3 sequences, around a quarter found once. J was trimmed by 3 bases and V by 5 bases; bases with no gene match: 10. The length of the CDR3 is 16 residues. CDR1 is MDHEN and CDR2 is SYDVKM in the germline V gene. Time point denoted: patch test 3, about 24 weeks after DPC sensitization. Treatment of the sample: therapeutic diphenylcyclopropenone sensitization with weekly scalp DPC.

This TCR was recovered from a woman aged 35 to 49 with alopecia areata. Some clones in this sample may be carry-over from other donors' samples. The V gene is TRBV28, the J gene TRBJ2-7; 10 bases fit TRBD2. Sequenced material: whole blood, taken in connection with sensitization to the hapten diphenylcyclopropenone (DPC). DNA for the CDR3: TGTGCCAGCAGTCCGGGCGCCGTAGCGGGGGGCTACGAGCAGTACTTC. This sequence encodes CASSPGAVAGGYEQYF.